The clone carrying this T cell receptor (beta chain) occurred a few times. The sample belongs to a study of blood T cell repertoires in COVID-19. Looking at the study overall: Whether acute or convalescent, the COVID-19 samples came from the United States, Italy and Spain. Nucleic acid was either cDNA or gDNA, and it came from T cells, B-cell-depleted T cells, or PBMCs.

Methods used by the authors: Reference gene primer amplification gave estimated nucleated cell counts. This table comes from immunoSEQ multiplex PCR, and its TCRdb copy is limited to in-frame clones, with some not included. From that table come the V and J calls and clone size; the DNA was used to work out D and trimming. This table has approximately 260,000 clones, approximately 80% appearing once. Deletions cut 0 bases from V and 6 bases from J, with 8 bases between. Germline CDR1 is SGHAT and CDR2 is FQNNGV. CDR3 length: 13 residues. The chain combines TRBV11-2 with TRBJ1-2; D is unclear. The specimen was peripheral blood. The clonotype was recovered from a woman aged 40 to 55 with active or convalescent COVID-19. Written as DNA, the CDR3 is TGTGCCAGCAGCTTAGATGGGCAGCATGGCTACACCTTC. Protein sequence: CASSLDGQHGYTF.